This T cell receptor (beta chain) was obtained from a study of cytomegalovirus exposure and HLA in healthy donors. Overall study results and limits: A prior analysis recorded that most TCR beta V segments were productive about 87% or about 30% of the time. In vitro confirmation showed a few CMV-associated chains to be CMV antigen specific. Cytomegalovirus status was reportedly diagnosed by the classifier with high sensitivity and specificity.

V shed 6 bases and J 7 bases; nucleotides not matched to a gene: 13. This CDR3 contains 16 residues. Germline-derived CDR1 and CDR2 are ENHRY and SYGVKD. This clone was recorded only once. Its antigen is as yet unknown. Amplification used 60 Vbeta primers and 13 Jbeta primers. Sequencing was performed with immunoSEQ multiplex PCR; in TCRdb, only in-frame clones are kept and a portion is missing. The sample lists roughly 150,000 clones, 70% to 80% occurring once. This receptor was obtained from a man aged 25 to 45 in good health and CMV-seronegative. Material for sequencing was PBMCs. V usage is TRBV10-3 and J usage is TRBJ2-1, with 9 bases identical to TRBD2. CDR3 in DNA: TGTGCCATCAGGCTTGAACTAGCGGGTGTTTATAATGAGCAGTTCTTC. It specifies CAIRLELAGVYNEQFF.